This record looks at one T cell receptor (beta chain) sequence and its context. Its specific antigen is unknown. No much larger clone is present one base from it, and per-base qualities are unavailable. In total, fewer than 750 healthy bone marrow donors made up the cohort. At the time of sampling, all cohort members were nominally healthy, though unrecorded immune exposures were likely present. The donor tested CMV seropositive and was one of the 289 seropositive cohort members. A peripheral blood sample was collected from each donor, and TCR beta sequencing was performed on peripheral blood mononuclear cells. Genomic DNA was extracted from the blood cell samples with the Qiagen DNeasy Blood Extraction Kit. The data stem from a study of cytomegalovirus exposure and HLA in healthy donors (dated by TCRdb to the late 2010s). The study in broad terms: In an earlier analysis of 450 to 750 of the donors, approximately 300 Gb of sequence data and approximately 100 million unique TCR beta sequences from about 190 million T cells were reported. Roughly 300 gigabases of sequencing data and 70 million to 100 million unique TCR sequences made up an early release that covered several hundred HLA-typed donors. Among the approximately 430 genotyped donors, about 85% belonged to the genetic ancestry cluster associated with self-reported Caucasian donors. The aim of the study was to test whether cataloging public T cell receptors could identify signatures of past pathogen exposure. The study used immunosequencing to profile the T cell repertoires of under 700 subjects and linked those repertoires to cytomegalovirus serostatus. Besides the first cohort of some 670 subjects, a separate validation cohort made up of roughly 130 different subjects was used. To predict cytomegalovirus infection status, the study combined high-throughput TCR immunosequencing, statistical association of individual TCRs with disease status, and machine learning. To study patterns of TCR occurrence, a later analysis re-analyzed previously published TCR beta repertoires from 550 to 800 donors and added high-resolution HLA genotyping. In the later analysis, no new phenotypic data were used to find candidate immune exposures; instead, reliance was placed on TCR beta sequences and their occurrence across donors. In an earlier analysis of roughly 580 of the donors, high-throughput TCR beta sequencing was used to judge whether each TCR beta V gene segment behaved as functional or pseudogenic. Alongside the repertoire data, information on donor age, sex, ethnicity and CMV serostatus was compiled. A later genetic analysis took genome-wide SNP genotypes for about 60% of the roughly 670 donors and used that subset as a discovery cohort. All discovery cohort repertoires had been generated using a single sequencing platform. HLA typing covered class I and class II loci at four-digit resolution. Typing coverage differed by locus: A, B, C, DRB1 and DQB1 were typed in roughly 620-630 donors, DQA1 in 500 to 550, DPA1 in 600 to 610, and DPB1 in around 490. Four to six DR-DQ haplotypes were handled as single units for association and clustering, since linkage in the cohort was strong. On average, 235,054 unique TCR beta nucleotide sequences were sequenced per donor among some 430 genotyped donors of the cohort, with 15% to 20% of those sequences being non-productive.

Study-wide findings and limitations: According to a later analysis, most CMV-associated TCR beta chains appeared to be HLA-restricted, and the HLA associations seemed to be driven largely by CMV exposure. A later genetic analysis associated a missense DCLRE1C variant with V-gene and J-gene trimming of TCR beta chains, and an independent cohort replicated the association. The classifier was reported to diagnose cytomegalovirus status with high specificity and sensitivity in both the original and validation cohorts. When HLA alleles, especially DR and DQ, strongly co-occurred, attributing TCR associations to individual alleles was difficult. Only TCR beta chains were sequenced in this cohort, and the absence of alpha or paired-chain data limited detectable features. In vitro tests confirmed that three of the cytomegalovirus-associated TCR beta chains recognize cytomegalovirus antigens. In a later analysis, the rate of TCR association differed among HLA loci, with DRB1 alleles having the most associated TCRs and HLA-C alleles having the fewest. Linkage disequilibrium might explain the correlated functional status among segregating V segments, but an unknown experimental factor could not be excluded. The earlier analysis of some 560 of the donors excluded 15 to 20 rarely observed V segments, including chromosome 9 orphons, because counts were too low. A group of highly shared sequence variants was considered likely to be a technical artifact of the sequencing pipeline. The 87-base-pair reads could not distinguish some IMGT-functional V segments, including TRBV6-2 and TRBV6-3, so those segments were excluded. Sequencing depth was assumed to be roughly uniform across donors in the presence/absence analyses, though that assumption may not hold. Most TCR sequences were seen in very few donors, while some public TCRs were found in many individuals. In a later analysis, about 17,000 TCR beta sequences were associated with specific HLA alleles at a false discovery rate of 0.05. The authors suggested that the approach could potentially be extended to other disease states and immunological phenotypes. Because HLA typing was unavailable for some donors at each locus, only the typed subset was used in association tests. A later genetic analysis reported fewer N-insertions in productive TCRs among donors in an Asian-associated ancestry cluster than the roughly 700-donor mean. A further reported finding was that TCR beta sequences accurately predicted the HLA-A and HLA-B alleles for most subjects in the first cohort. The study listed approximately 150 TCR beta chains as associated with cytomegalovirus. In a later analysis, HLA-associated TCR beta chains were found to be more clonally expanded and to have lower generation probabilities than equally common non-associated chains. In an earlier analysis of over 550 of the donors, most TCR beta V segments were observed in productive rearrangements about 90% or about 30% of the time, broadly matching IMGT annotations. The only immune exposure information available for the cohort was CMV serostatus. In a later analysis, several top co-occurrence clusters were reported to appear linked to parvovirus B19, influenza, CMV and Epstein-Barr virus.

The library was obtained by the immunoSEQ multiplex PCR assay. For the multiplex PCR, a mixture combining 60 forward primers for TCR Vbeta segments and 13 reverse primers for TCR Jbeta segments was used. The CDR3 region of rearranged TCR beta genes was amplified from genomic DNA with a multiplex PCR assay. The amplified TCR beta libraries were sequenced on the Illumina HiSeq System as 87-base-pair reads. For the original study's pipeline: A later analysis counted approximately 74 million unique TCR beta chains across the 500 to 850 repertoires, and some 11 million of these chains were shared by at least two donors. A nearest-neighbor algorithm error-corrected the raw reads and collapsed the reads into unique sequences, merging closely related sequences to remove PCR and sequencing errors. CDR3 sequences were aligned to IMGT reference sequences to assign V, D and J gene segments. For a sequence to be retained, a match of at least six nucleotides to both a V gene segment and a J gene segment was required. A rearrangement counted as productive if the CDR3 had no stop codons and remained in frame with V and J, and every other rearrangement counted as non-productive. CDR3 was defined according to IMGT convention as the region running from the second conserved V-encoded cysteine to the conserved J-encoded phenylalanine. In an earlier analysis of around 600 of the donors, sequences lacking an unambiguous match to a single V gene segment were excluded. In an earlier analysis of 587 of the donors, V segments were called functional above 56.7% productive rearrangements and were called segregating when the between-donor standard deviation exceeded 5%. A statistical classification framework was built to diagnose cytomegalovirus status from the catalog of TCR beta chain sequences. In a later analysis, V and J genes were assigned by comparing TCR nucleotide sequences against IMGT/GENE-DB human TR gene sequences. In a later analysis, CDR3 sequences and most-parsimonious VDJ recombination scenarios were assigned using the TCRdist pipeline. In a later analysis, each TCR beta chain was defined by its CDR3 amino acid sequence together with its V-gene family, and reads without a unique V-gene family were excluded. In a later analysis, several hundred highly shared, low-generation-probability nucleotide sequences were removed to address suspected cross-contamination and a sequencing artifact. A later analysis calculated a clonal expansion index for each public chain from normalized within-repertoire ranks of inferred template counts. Generation probabilities in a later analysis came from a VDJ recombination model fitted to out-of-frame rearrangements, and those results were checked against IGoR. Hypergeometric tests were used in a later analysis to score TCR-TCR, TCR-HLA and TCR-CMV co-occurrence, with a repertoire-size bias correction applied to the TCR pairs. To estimate false discovery rates, a later analysis permuted the HLA or CMV assignments 20 times. In a later analysis, co-occurring TCRs were grouped using DBSCAN, with TCRdist sequence similarity added in when clustering inside HLA-allele-positive subsets. Co-occurrence clustering excluded repertoires with fewer than 30,000 or more than 120,000 public chains, plus five with anomalous nucleotide sharing. TCRdb limited this immuneACCESS table to in-frame rearrangements with V and J called. A share of clones is missing; checked studies link under half to unresolved V genes, and the rest is unexplained. D and trimming were read from the DNA, whereas the V and J calls and clone size are those reported in that table. This sample holds about 140,000 clones; roughly 75% were observed only once. Of the sample, nearly 7% falls within the top ten clones.

Trimming accounts for 2 bases at V and 5 bases at J, while the number of junction bases matched to no gene is 15. From a lookup of the germline V gene, CDR1 and CDR2 are SGHRS and YFSETQ. The CDR3 measures 18 amino acids from cysteine to phenylalanine. This entry keeps only the CDR3 DNA: 54 bases, framed from base 1. This receptor was identified in a middle-aged man in good health and CMV-seropositive. Sequenced sample: PBMCs. Here the chain combines TRBV5-1 and TRBJ2-1; TRBD2 agrees with 8 junctional bases. The DNA is TGCGCCAGCAGCTTCCCTTTGGGTATAGCGGGGAAACACAATGAGCAGTTCTTC. The translation is CASSFPLGIAGKHNEQFF. This CDR3, with the reference TRBV5-1 and TRBJ2-1 proteins standing in past its ends, gives the full variable domain KAGVTQTPRYLIKTRGQQVTLSCSPISGHRSVSWYQQTPGQGLQFLFEYFSETQRNKGNFPGRFSGRQFSNSRSEMNVSTLELGDSALYLCASSFPLGIAGKHNEQFFGPGTRLTVL.